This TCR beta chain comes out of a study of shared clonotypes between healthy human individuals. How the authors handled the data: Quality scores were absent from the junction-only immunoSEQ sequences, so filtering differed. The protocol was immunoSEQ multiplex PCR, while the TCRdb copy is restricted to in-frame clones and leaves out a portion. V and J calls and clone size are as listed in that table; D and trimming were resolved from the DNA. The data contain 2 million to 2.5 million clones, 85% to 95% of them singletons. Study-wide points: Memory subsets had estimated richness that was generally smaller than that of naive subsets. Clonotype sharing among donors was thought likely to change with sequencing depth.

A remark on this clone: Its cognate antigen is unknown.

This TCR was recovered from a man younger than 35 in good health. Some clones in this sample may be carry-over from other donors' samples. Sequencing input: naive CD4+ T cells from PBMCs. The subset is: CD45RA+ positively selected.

The chain's CDR3 is CASRGQLHNYGYTF. Here the CDR3 DNA reads TGTGCCAGCAGGGGACAGCTCCATAACTATGGCTACACCTTC. The chain links TRBV6-1 to TRBJ1-2; 7 nucleotides match TRBD1. Germline trimming cut 6 bases from V and 1 base from J; bases unmatched to any gene: 5. Germline CDR1 reads MNHNS; CDR2 reads SASEGT. This CDR3 comprises 14 residues.